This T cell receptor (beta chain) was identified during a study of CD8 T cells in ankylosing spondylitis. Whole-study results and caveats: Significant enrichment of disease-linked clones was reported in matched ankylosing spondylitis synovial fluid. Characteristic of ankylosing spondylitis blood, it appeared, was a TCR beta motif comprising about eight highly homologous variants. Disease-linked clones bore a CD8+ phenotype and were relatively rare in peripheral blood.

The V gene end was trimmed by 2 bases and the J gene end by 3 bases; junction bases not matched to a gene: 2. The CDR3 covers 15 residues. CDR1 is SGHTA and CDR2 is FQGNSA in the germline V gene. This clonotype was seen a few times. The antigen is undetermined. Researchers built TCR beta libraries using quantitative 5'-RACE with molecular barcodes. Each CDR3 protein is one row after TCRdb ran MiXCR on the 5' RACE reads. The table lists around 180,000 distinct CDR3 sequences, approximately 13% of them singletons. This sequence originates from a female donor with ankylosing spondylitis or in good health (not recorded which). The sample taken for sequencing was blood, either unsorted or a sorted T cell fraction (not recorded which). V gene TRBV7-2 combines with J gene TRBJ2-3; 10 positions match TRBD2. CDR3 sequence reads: CASSLTLAGTDTQYF. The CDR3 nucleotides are TGTGCCAGCAGCTTAACACTAGCGGGGACAGATACGCAGTATTTT.